This is a list of T cell receptor beta chains from one sample in a study of identical twins. MiXCR was run by TCRdb on the 5' RACE reads, yielding one entry per CDR3 protein. The table records 420,000 or so distinct CDR3 sequences, around 20% of them present only once. Specimen: naive T cells sorted from blood. The receptor source for this set is a man aged 50 or older in good health. Both conserved end residues are part of each CDR3. Fields, in order: D gene, J gene, V gene, clone size, CDR3 DNA, CDR3 protein. A D gene is named only where the DNA matches it firmly. Clone size, where shown, is once, few, many, or a class for clones that have expanded.

D: .
J: TRBJ2-1
V: TRBV27
size: .
DNA: TGTGCCAGCAGTATGGGACTGGTGTGGGAGCAGTTCTTC
CDR3: CASSMGLVWEQFF

D: .
J: TRBJ2-2
V: TRBV7-9
size: many
DNA: TGTGCCAGCAGGTGGACCGGGGAGCTGTTTTTT
CDR3: CASRWTGELFF

D: TRBD1
J: TRBJ1-2
V: TRBV5-1
size: few
DNA: TGCGCCAGCAGCCCAGGGGGCGAGTCTACGGGGTACACCTTC
CDR3: CASSPGGESTGYTF

D: TRBD2
J: TRBJ2-2
V: TRBV28
size: few
DNA: TGTGCCAGCAGCCCTTCTAGCGGGAAGGACGCCGGGGAGCTGTTTTTT
CDR3: CASSPSSGKDAGELFF

D: .
J: TRBJ1-5
V: TRBV15
size: .
DNA: TGTGCCACCAGCAGAGATAGGTCACCGATCAATCAGCCCCAGCATTTT
CDR3: CATSRDRSPINQPQHF

D: TRBD1
J: TRBJ2-1
V: TRBV9
size: few
DNA: TGTGCCAGCAGCGTACAGGGACAGAAATACAATGAGCAGTTCTTC
CDR3: CASSVQGQKYNEQFF

D: .
J: TRBJ1-2
V: TRBV20-1
size: many
DNA: TGCAGTGCTAGGCTTGAAAAGACAGCGAAAAACCTCTATGGCTACACCTTC
CDR3: CSARLEKTAKNLYGYTF

D: .
J: TRBJ2-6
V: TRBV12-3/TRBV12-4
size: .
DNA: TGTGCCAGCAGCCTGGCGAGGGGGGCCAACGTCCTGACTTTC
CDR3: CASSLARGANVLTF

D: .
J: TRBJ1-5
V: TRBV7-8
size: .
DNA: TGTGCCAGCAGCTTGGTCTCGAGGCCTGGGAGCAATCAGCCCCAGCATTTT
CDR3: CASSLVSRPGSNQPQHF

D: .
J: TRBJ2-7
V: TRBV29-1
size: many
DNA: TGCAGCGTGGTCGGGTTGAGCTCCTACGAGCAGTACTTC
CDR3: CSVVGLSSYEQYF

D: .
J: TRBJ1-1
V: TRBV12-3/TRBV12-4
size: many
DNA: TGTGCCAGCAGTTTTCAGCGGCACACTGAAGCTTTCTTT
CDR3: CASSFQRHTEAFF

D: .
J: TRBJ1-5
V: TRBV28
size: .
DNA: TGTGCCAGCAGTTATTACCCCGGGACAAATAGCAATCAGCCCCAGCATTTT
CDR3: CASSYYPGTNSNQPQHF

D: .
J: TRBJ2-3
V: TRBV20-1
size: .
DNA: TGCAGTGCCGAGGTTCGGGCGAGAGATACGCAGTATTTT
CDR3: CSAEVRARDTQYF

D: .
J: TRBJ2-3
V: TRBV7-2
size: .
DNA: TGTGCCAGCAGCTACTCAGGGAGAGATACGCAGTATTTT
CDR3: CASSYSGRDTQYF

D: .
J: TRBJ1-1
V: TRBV4-3
size: .
DNA: TGCGCCAGCAGCCAAGAGCACTGGACAGAGAGAGAGAACACTGAAGCTTTCTTT
CDR3: CASSQEHWTERENTEAFF

D: .
J: TRBJ1-2
V: TRBV12-3/TRBV12-4
size: few
DNA: TGTGCCAGCAGTTTATCAACCTATGGCTACACCTTC
CDR3: CASSLSTYGYTF

D: .
J: TRBJ2-7
V: TRBV20-1
size: few
DNA: TGCAGTGCTAGCCCCTGGTACGAGCAGTACTTC
CDR3: CSASPWYEQYF

D: .
J: TRBJ1-2
V: TRBV20-1
size: few
DNA: TGCAGTGCTAGGGGGTCGACAGACTATGGCTACACCTTC
CDR3: CSARGSTDYGYTF

D: TRBD2
J: TRBJ2-7
V: TRBV27
size: few
DNA: TGTGCCAGCAACCCTAGCGGGAGGAAATACGAGCAGTACTTC
CDR3: CASNPSGRKYEQYF

D: TRBD1
J: TRBJ2-2
V: TRBV11-2
size: .
DNA: TGTGCCAGCAGCCCAATGACAGGGATTATCGTGAAGAACACCGGGGAGCTGTTTTTT
CDR3: CASSPMTGIIVKNTGELFF

D: TRBD1
J: TRBJ2-7
V: TRBV5-6
size: .
DNA: TGTGCCAGCAGCTTGCTACAGGGGACCTACGAGCAGTACTTC
CDR3: CASSLLQGTYEQYF

D: TRBD1
J: TRBJ2-2
V: TRBV29-1
size: many
DNA: TGCAGCGTTGAGGACAGGGAATCCCCCGGGGAGCTGTTTTTT
CDR3: CSVEDRESPGELFF

D: TRBD2
J: TRBJ2-3
V: TRBV20-1
size: .
DNA: TGCAGTGCTAGGAGGCGGGGGAGCACAGATACGCAGTATTTT
CDR3: CSARRRGSTDTQYF

D: TRBD1
J: TRBJ2-5
V: TRBV2
size: .
DNA: TGTGCCAGGGGACAGGCCGGGAAGACCCAGTACTTC
CDR3: CARGQAGKTQYF

D: TRBD2
J: TRBJ2-7
V: TRBV29-1
size: few
DNA: TGCAGCGTTGAAACCGGGGGACTAGCGGGGTACGAGCAGTACTTC
CDR3: CSVETGGLAGYEQYF

D: TRBD1
J: TRBJ1-6
V: TRBV20-1
size: few
DNA: TGCACCCCGCAGGGGGGTTCCTATAATTCACCCCTCCACTTT
CDR3: CTPQGGSYNSPLHF

D: TRBD1
J: TRBJ2-7
V: TRBV5-1
size: many
DNA: TGCGCCAGCAGCTTGTCCGGGACAGGGAGCTACGAGCAGTACTTC
CDR3: CASSLSGTGSYEQYF

D: TRBD1
J: TRBJ2-7
V: TRBV11-2
size: many
DNA: TGTGCCAGCAGCTTCCGGGACAGGGCCTACGAGCAGTACTTC
CDR3: CASSFRDRAYEQYF

D: TRBD2
J: TRBJ2-7
V: TRBV20-1
size: few
DNA: TGCAGTGCTAGAGACTGGACTAGCGCGCTTCCGTCCTTCTACGAGCAGTACTTC
CDR3: CSARDWTSALPSFYEQYF

D: .
J: TRBJ2-2
V: TRBV20-1
size: .
DNA: TGCAGTGCTAGAACAGCGAACACCGGGGAGCTGTTTTTT
CDR3: CSARTANTGELFF

D: TRBD2
J: TRBJ2-1
V: TRBV12-3/TRBV12-4
size: many
DNA: TGTGCCAGCAGTTTTAGACTAGCTCTCCCTAATGAGCAGTTCTTC
CDR3: CASSFRLALPNEQFF

D: .
J: TRBJ2-1
V: TRBV4-1
size: few
DNA: TGCGCCAGCAGCCTTCGTTCCGCGAGCTCCTACAATGAGCAGTTCTTC
CDR3: CASSLRSASSYNEQFF

D: TRBD2
J: TRBJ2-3
V: TRBV29-1
size: .
DNA: TGCAGCGTTGAAGGGGCCCCAGCGGGAGATTTTTTAGGTACAGATACGCAGTATTTT
CDR3: CSVEGAPAGDFLGTDTQYF

D: .
J: TRBJ2-1
V: TRBV5-1
size: .
DNA: TGCGCCAGCAGCCCGCCGACTAGGTTAGCTGAGCAGTTCTTC
CDR3: CASSPPTRLAEQFF

D: .
J: TRBJ2-5
V: TRBV3-1
size: few
DNA: TGTGCCAGCAGCCCCCGACTGAAAGAGACCCAGTACTTC
CDR3: CASSPRLKETQYF

D: .
J: TRBJ2-7
V: TRBV5-5
size: .
DNA: TGTGCCAGCAGCTTGGCACCCGTGAGCTCCTACGAGCAGTACTTC
CDR3: CASSLAPVSSYEQYF

D: .
J: TRBJ2-5
V: TRBV20-1
size: many
DNA: TGCAGTGCCCGCTGGGCGGGGCCAGAGACCCAGTACTTC
CDR3: CSARWAGPETQYF

D: .
J: TRBJ2-5
V: TRBV14
size: many
DNA: TGTGCCAGCAGCCAAGGGACACAAGAGACCCAGTACTTC
CDR3: CASSQGTQETQYF

D: .
J: TRBJ1-1
V: TRBV6-5
size: few
DNA: TGTGCCAGCAGTTACTCGAACCCCGTTATGAACACTGAAGCTTTCTTT
CDR3: CASSYSNPVMNTEAFF

D: TRBD2
J: TRBJ2-1
V: TRBV11-2
size: .
DNA: TGTGCCAGCAGCTCATTCGGGACTAGCGGGAGGCCAACCCTCAATGAGCAGTTCTTC
CDR3: CASSSFGTSGRPTLNEQFF

D: .
J: TRBJ2-3
V: TRBV6-6
size: few
DNA: TGTGCCAGCAGTTATGTAGATACGCAGTATTTT
CDR3: CASSYVDTQYF

D: TRBD2
J: TRBJ2-2
V: TRBV7-3
size: many
DNA: TGTGCCAGCAGCTTAGCGGGAGAGAACACCGGGGAGCTGTTTTTT
CDR3: CASSLAGENTGELFF

D: TRBD1
J: TRBJ2-7
V: TRBV7-9
size: few
DNA: TGTGCCAGCAGCTCCGGGACAGGGGATGGCGAGCAGTACTTC
CDR3: CASSSGTGDGEQYF

D: TRBD2
J: TRBJ2-1
V: TRBV4-2
size: few
DNA: TGTGCCAGCAGCCAAGTAATTAGCGGGGGGCGTCCCCACAATGAGCAGTTCTTC
CDR3: CASSQVISGGRPHNEQFF

D: TRBD1
J: TRBJ2-7
V: TRBV7-6
size: few
DNA: TGTGCCAGCAGCCCATACAGGGGCAGGTCCTACGAGCAGTACTTC
CDR3: CASSPYRGRSYEQYF

D: .
J: TRBJ2-6
V: TRBV30
size: .
DNA: TGTGCCTGGAATTGGCAGTCTGGGGCCAACGTCCTGACTTTC
CDR3: CAWNWQSGANVLTF

D: .
J: TRBJ2-1
V: TRBV15
size: many
DNA: TGTGCCACCAGCAGAGAAACAGGAGTAAACAATGAGCAGTTCTTC
CDR3: CATSRETGVNNEQFF